Each of the 24 T cell receptor beta chains below was sequenced from the same sample in a study of blood T cells in healthy people across ages. Combining a sample-barcoded 5' primer with a J-beta primer mix, a second PCR ran for about 6 to 11 cycles. TCRdb reanalysed the 5' RACE reads using MiXCR and keeps one entry per CDR3 protein. Here the sample spans 1.5 million to 2 million distinct CDR3 sequences, around half being singletons. Sequenced input: blood. These receptors all come from a woman aged 40 to 50 in good health.

The chain employs TRBV10-3 and TRBJ2-3; D gene unclear. CDR3 length: 13 residues. Trimming shortened V by 4 bases and J by 1 base, and 6 bases separated the two germline ends. The V gene's germline CDR1 is ENHRY and CDR2 SYGVKD. For the CDR3, the DNA is TGTGCCATCAGTGGGGTCGGCACAGATACGCAGTATTTT. Protein product: CAISGVGTDTQYF.

CDR3 amino acids: CASSPGGYRSYNEQFF. In DNA form, the CDR3 reads TGTGCCAGCAGCCCTGGAGGGTATCGCTCCTACAATGAGCAGTTCTTC. The chain joins TRBV7-2 to TRBJ2-1, with D possibly TRBD2 on 6 matching bases. The length of the CDR3 is 16 residues. V lost 5 bases, J lost 0 bases, and 14 bases lay in between. Germline V CDR1 and CDR2: SGHTA, FQGNSA.

This clonotype was detected only a few times. The chain has TRBV5-6 and TRBJ2-1, with unresolved D. Germline V gene data show CDR1 as SGHDT and CDR2 as YYEEEE. There are 17 residues in the CDR3. Trimming stripped 2 bases from V and 7 bases from J, with 22 bases between. CDR3 DNA sequence: TGTGCCAGCAGCTTTTTGGACCTTCTCACTCTAGGGAATGAGCAGTTCTTC. Protein: CASSFLDLLTLGNEQFF.

The chain has TRBV20-1 and TRBJ2-3; TRBD1 or TRBD2 may be the D gene (5 bases each). The CDR3 has 16 amino acids. Deletions cut 1 base from V and 2 bases from J, with 16 bases between. Germline V gives CDR1 DFQATT, CDR2 SNEGSKA (reference sequence). The CDR3 is CSARGRFGAFTDTQYF. CDR3 nucleotides: TGCAGTGCTAGAGGGCGATTCGGGGCCTTCACAGATACGCAGTATTTT.

The chain recombines TRBV5-1 with TRBJ1-1, with D maybe TRBD1 (6 bases). The ends were cut back, 6 bases at V and 1 base at J, with 13 bases in the middle. Looked up from germline, CDR1 is SGHRS and CDR2 is YFSETQ. CDR3 length: 14 residues. CDR3: CASIQGITNTEAFF. DNA for the CDR3: TGCGCCAGCATCCAGGGGATAACGAACACTGAAGCTTTCTTT.

The chain's CDR3 is CASSLVRMSYNEQFF. The CDR3 DNA follows: TGTGCCAGCAGCTTAGTGAGGATGTCCTACAATGAGCAGTTCTTC. This chain joins TRBV7-8 and TRBJ2-1; D ambiguous. The CDR3 is made up of 15 amino acids. Trimming left V 1 base short and J 1 base short, with 8 bases between. Germline loops: CDR1 SGHVS, CDR2 FQNEAQ. The complete variable domain, with remaining parts taken from reference TRBV7-8 and TRBJ2-1, reads GAGVSQSPRYKVAKRGQDVALRCDPISGHVSLFWYQQALGQGPEFLTYFQNEAQLDKSGLPSDRFFAERPEGSVSTLKIQRTQQEDSAVYLCASSLVRMSYNEQFFGPGTRLTVL.

The chain carries TRBV18 and TRBJ2-4; 7 nucleotides line up with TRBD2. TRBJ2-5 explains the end of the DNA better; the J call may be wrong. CDR1 and CDR2 (germline): KGHSH, LQKENI. The CDR3 is 16 amino acids. The CDR3 sequence is CASSPGRRGGQETQYF. CDR3 DNA: TGTGCCAGCTCACCAGGACGACGGGGAGGGCAAGAGACCCAGTACTTC.

This clonotype appeared once. This chain links TRBV20-1 with TRBJ2-1, with D tentatively TRBD1 or TRBD2 (5 bases each). CDR3 length: 14 residues. Germline V CDR1 and CDR2: DFQATT, SNEGSKA (reference sequence). V was pared by 4 bases and J by 10 bases, with 20 bases between. The CDR3: CSATRDAASSEQFF. CDR3 nucleotide sequence: TGCAGTGCTACTCGGGACGCAGCCTCGTCCGAGCAGTTCTTC.

The J gene is TRBJ1-2, the V gene TRBV5-6; 9 bases map to TRBD1. The germline CDR1 and CDR2 sequences are SGHDT and YYEEEE. The CDR3 is made up of 15 amino acids. The ends lost 3 bases at V and 7 bases at J; junction bases unmatched: 10. DNA for the CDR3: TGTGCCAGCAGCTGGGACAGGGCGAAACGTCGTGGCTACACCTTC. Amino acid sequence: CASSWDRAKRRGYTF.

The gene calls are TRBV6-5 and TRBJ1-2; no reliable D call. Per the germline V gene, CDR1 is MNHEY and CDR2 is SVGAGI. V dropped 2 bases and J dropped 2 bases, with 15 bases sitting between them. This CDR3 is 16 amino acids long. The CDR3 coding sequence is TGTGCCAGCAGTTACATCAACGGAAGCGAAAACTATGGCTACACCTTC. Protein product: CASSYINGSENYGYTF.

The V and J genes are TRBV4-3 and TRBJ1-4; no clear D. Germline values: CDR1 LGHNA, CDR2 YSLEER. The CDR3 consists of 16 residues. Trimming cost V 0 bases and J 4 bases, with 12 bases left between them. The chain's CDR3 is CASSQDGADFNEKLFF. In DNA form, the CDR3 reads TGCGCCAGCAGCCAAGATGGCGCAGATTTTAATGAAAAACTGTTTTTT.

The CDR3 loop reads CASSQGLPGVGADEKLFF. The CDR3 coding sequence is TGTGCCAGCAGCCAAGGACTGCCAGGGGTGGGGGCGGACGAAAAACTGTTTTTT. V is TRBV4-2 and J is TRBJ1-4; D is possibly TRBD1 (6 bases). Germline values: CDR1 LGHNA, CDR2 YNFKEQ. The CDR3 consists of 18 residues. V lost 1 base and J 8 bases, leaving 23 bases between the germline ends.

This clonotype has more than one count but fewer than ten. The chain uses TRBV18 and TRBJ2-7; TRBD1 is a possible D gene (6 bases). Trimming left V 2 bases short and J 0 bases short, with 14 bases between. Germline V gives CDR1 KGHSH, CDR2 LQKENI. This CDR3 has 16 residues. CDR3: CASSPKTGLSSYEQYF. DNA of the CDR3: TGTGCCAGCTCACCAAAAACAGGGTTGAGCTCCTACGAGCAGTACTTC.

The J gene is TRBJ2-5, the V gene TRBV20-1; TRBD1 agrees at 8 bases. From germline, CDR1 is DFQATT and CDR2 SNEGSKA (reference sequence). The CDR3 has 18 amino acids. With 0 bases clipped from V and 2 bases from J, the junction kept 14 bases outside the gene matches. CDR3 bases: TGCAGTGCTAGAGATAGGAGAGGACAGGGATGGGCGCAAGAGACCCAGTACTTC. It encodes CSARDRRGQGWAQETQYF.

This clonotype has a handful of counts. The V and J genes are TRBV20-1 and TRBJ2-5; tentative D call: TRBD2 (5 bases). Germline values: CDR1 DFQATT, CDR2 SNEGSKA (reference sequence). V was clipped by 1 base and J by 0 bases, with 9 bases between them. The length of the CDR3 is 14 residues. In DNA form, the CDR3 reads TGCAGTGCTAGAGGAAGCGGACACCAAGAGACCCAGTACTTC. Residues: CSARGSGHQETQYF.

This clonotype was observed a few times. The chain has TRBV7-3 and TRBJ1-1; 9 bases are a match to TRBD1. Germline trimming cut 4 bases from V and 8 bases from J; bases unmatched to any gene: 5. The CDR3 contains 13 residues. Germline V gene sequence: CDR1 SGHTA, CDR2 FQGTGA. In DNA form, the CDR3 reads TGTGCCAGCAGCTGGACAGGGGATGGCGAAGCTTTCTTT. Its translation is CASSWTGDGEAFF.

Only a few counts were recorded for this clonotype. This chain links TRBV6-6 with TRBJ2-5, with 7 bases aligning to TRBD1. V lost 6 bases, J lost 7 bases, and 8 bases stayed unmatched. Germline V CDR1 and CDR2: MNHNY, SVGAGI (reference sequence). This CDR3 has 13 amino acids. The CDR3, as DNA: TGTGCCAGCAGCCAGACAGGGATGGGGACCCAGTACTTC. This codes for CASSQTGMGTQYF.

The chain combines TRBV7-2 with TRBJ2-5; a weak D match, TRBD2 (5 bases). The germline V gene has CDR1 SGHTA and CDR2 FQGNSA. This CDR3 has 14 residues. V was cut by 4 bases and J by 4 bases, with 13 bases left in between. The CDR3 DNA follows: TGTGCCAGCAGCTACGTACTAGAGGGAGAGACCCAGTACTTC. Translation gives CASSYVLEGETQYF. Based on the CDR3 plus reference TRBV7-2 and TRBJ2-5, the full variable domain is GAGVSQSPSNKVTEKGKDVELRCDPISGHTALYWYRQSLGQGLEFLIYFQGNSAPDKSGLPSDRFSAERTGGSVSTLTIQRTQQEDSAVYLCASSYVLEGETQYFGPGTRLLVL.

The chain uses TRBV12-3 or TRBV12-4 and TRBJ1-4, with D uncertain. The CDR3 loop spans 16 amino acids. V gave up 1 base and J gave up 8 bases, with 17 bases separating them. CDR3 DNA sequence: TGTGCCAGCAGTTTAGGGGCCAGGAGTATCTTCGAAAAACTGTTTTTT. Translating gives CASSLGARSIFEKLFF.

This clonotype has more than one count but fewer than ten. The CDR3 DNA reads as TGTGCCAGCAGGTTATTACAGGGAGGGGACTACGAGCAGTACTTC. It specifies CASRLLQGGDYEQYF. The genes are TRBV2 and TRBJ2-5; TRBD2 is a possible D gene (7 bases). The DNA end lines up better with TRBJ2-7; the J call may be wrong. CDR3 size: 15 residues. CDR1 is SNHLY, CDR2 FYNNEI, per germline.

The chain combines TRBV20-1 with TRBJ2-5, with 9 bases that match TRBD2. The CDR3 totals 16 residues. J was trimmed by 4 bases and V by 0 bases; bases with no gene match: 9. Germline lookup yields CDR1 DFQATT and CDR2 SNEGSKA (reference sequence). CDR3 coding DNA: TGCAGTGCTAGAGATCCTAAGGGACTAGCTTTAGAGACCCAGTACTTC. Amino acid sequence: CSARDPKGLALETQYF.

The J gene is TRBJ2-7, the V gene TRBV10-1, with 9 bases aligning to TRBD1. Looked up from germline, CDR1 is WNHNN and CDR2 is SYGVQD (reference sequence). V lost 0 bases and J lost 3; bases outside the gene matches: 3. The CDR3 length is 15 residues. DNA of the CDR3: TGCGCCAGCAGTGAGTCCGGGACAGGGATCTACGAGCAGTACTTC. Its translation is CASSESGTGIYEQYF.

For this clonotype: A read error may produce the germline difference seen at one junction end. The chain has TRBV14 and TRBJ1-2; 10 bases are a match to TRBD1. CDR3 length equals 14 residues. Germline CDR1 SGHDN, CDR2 FVKESK. In DNA, the CDR3 is TGTGCCAGCAGCCAAGTAAGGACAGGGGGTGGCCACACCTTC. Translation gives CASSQVRTGGGHTF.

The chain employs TRBV3-1 and TRBJ2-4; 9 bases align to TRBD1. The last part of the DNA fits TRBJ2-5 better; the J call may be wrong. The CDR3 is made up of 13 amino acids. CDR1 LGHDT and CDR2 YNNKEL come from the germline V gene (reference sequence). The CDR3 DNA is TGTGCCGCGCAAAACAGGGGGCCAGAGACCCAGTACTTC. Translating it yields CAAQNRGPETQYF.